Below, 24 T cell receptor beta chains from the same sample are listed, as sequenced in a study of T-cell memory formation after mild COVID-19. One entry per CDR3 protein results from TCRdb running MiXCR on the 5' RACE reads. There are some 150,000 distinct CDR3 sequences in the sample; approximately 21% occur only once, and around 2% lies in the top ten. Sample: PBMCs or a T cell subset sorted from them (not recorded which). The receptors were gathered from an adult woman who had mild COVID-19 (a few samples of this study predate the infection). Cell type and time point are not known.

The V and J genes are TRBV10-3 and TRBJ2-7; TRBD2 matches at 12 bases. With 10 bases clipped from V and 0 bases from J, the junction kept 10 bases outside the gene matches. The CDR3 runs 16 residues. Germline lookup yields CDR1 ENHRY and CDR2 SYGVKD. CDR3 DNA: TGTGCCACCTCCGGGACTAGCGGGCCGAGCTCCTACGAGCAGTACTTC. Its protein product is CATSGTSGPSSYEQYF.

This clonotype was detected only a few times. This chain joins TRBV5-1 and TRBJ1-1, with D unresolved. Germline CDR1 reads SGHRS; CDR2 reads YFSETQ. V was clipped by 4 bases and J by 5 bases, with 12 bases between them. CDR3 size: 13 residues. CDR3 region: CASSPTQETEAFF. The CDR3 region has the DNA TGCGCCAGCAGCCCTACTCAAGAAACTGAAGCTTTCTTT.

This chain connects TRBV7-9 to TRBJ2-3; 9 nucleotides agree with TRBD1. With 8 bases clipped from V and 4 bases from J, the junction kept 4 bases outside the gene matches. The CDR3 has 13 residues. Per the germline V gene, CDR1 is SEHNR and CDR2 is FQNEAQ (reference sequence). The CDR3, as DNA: TGTGCCAGCCGGGACAGGGTGGCAGATACGCAGTATTTT. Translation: CASRDRVADTQYF.

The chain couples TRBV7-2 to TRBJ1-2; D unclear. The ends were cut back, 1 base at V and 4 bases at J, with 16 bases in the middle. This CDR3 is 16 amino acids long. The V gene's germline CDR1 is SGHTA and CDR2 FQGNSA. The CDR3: CASSLDGGSLIYGYTF. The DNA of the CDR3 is TGTGCCAGCAGCTTAGATGGAGGATCCCTTATCTATGGCTACACCTTC.

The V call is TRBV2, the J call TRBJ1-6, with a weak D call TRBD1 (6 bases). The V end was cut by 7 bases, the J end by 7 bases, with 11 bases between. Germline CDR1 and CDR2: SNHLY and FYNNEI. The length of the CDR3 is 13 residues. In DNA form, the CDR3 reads TGTGCCAGCACCCCGGGGGCAAATTCACCCCTCCACTTT. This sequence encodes CASTPGANSPLHF.

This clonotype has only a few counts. The CDR3 sequence is CASNPGLVAYEQYF. The CDR3 coding sequence is TGTGCCAGCAATCCGGGACTAGTGGCCTACGAGCAGTACTTC. The chain uses TRBV6-2 or TRBV6-3 and TRBJ2-7, with TRBD2 identical over 8 bases. The CDR3 spans 14 residues. Germline values: CDR1 MNHEY, CDR2 SVGEGT. Trimming took 7 bases from V and 2 from J; bases not matched to a gene: 7.

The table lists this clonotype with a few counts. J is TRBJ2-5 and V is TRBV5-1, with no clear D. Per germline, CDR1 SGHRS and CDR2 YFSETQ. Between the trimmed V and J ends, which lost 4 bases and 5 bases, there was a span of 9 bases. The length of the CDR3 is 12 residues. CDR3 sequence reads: CASSLVHETQYF. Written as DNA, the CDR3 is TGCGCCAGCAGCCTTGTACATGAGACCCAGTACTTC.

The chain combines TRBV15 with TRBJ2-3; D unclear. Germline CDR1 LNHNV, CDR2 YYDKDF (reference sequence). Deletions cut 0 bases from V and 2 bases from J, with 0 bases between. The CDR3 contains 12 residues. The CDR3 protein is CATSRDTDTQYF. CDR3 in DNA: TGTGCCACCAGCAGAGACACAGATACGCAGTATTTT.

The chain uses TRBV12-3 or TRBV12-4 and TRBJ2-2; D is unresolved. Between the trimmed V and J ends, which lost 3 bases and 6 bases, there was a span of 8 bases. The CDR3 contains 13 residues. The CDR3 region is CASSFQSPGELFF. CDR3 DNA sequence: TGTGCCAGCAGTTTCCAGAGCCCCGGGGAGCTGTTTTTT.

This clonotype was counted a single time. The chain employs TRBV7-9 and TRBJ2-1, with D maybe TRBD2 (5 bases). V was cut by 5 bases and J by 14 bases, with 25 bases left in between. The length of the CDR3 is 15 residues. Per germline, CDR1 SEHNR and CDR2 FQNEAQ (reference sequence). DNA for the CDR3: TGTGCCAGCAGCACCCGACCGGTGGATAGCGATATGGAGTTCTTC. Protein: CASSTRPVDSDMEFF. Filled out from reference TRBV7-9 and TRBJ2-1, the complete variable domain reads DTGVSQNPRHKITKRGQNVTFRCDPISEHNRLYWYRQTLGQGPEFLTYFQNEAQLEKSRLLSDRFSAERPKGSFSTLEIQRTEQGDSAMYLCASSTRPVDSDMEFFGPGTRLTVL.

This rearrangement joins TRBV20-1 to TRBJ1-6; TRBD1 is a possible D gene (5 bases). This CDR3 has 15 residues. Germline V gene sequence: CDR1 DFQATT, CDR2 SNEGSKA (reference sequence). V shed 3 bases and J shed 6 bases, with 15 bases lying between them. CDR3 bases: TGCAGTGCTAGCCAAACAGGAGCCCCTAATTCACCCCTCCACTTT. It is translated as CSASQTGAPNSPLHF.

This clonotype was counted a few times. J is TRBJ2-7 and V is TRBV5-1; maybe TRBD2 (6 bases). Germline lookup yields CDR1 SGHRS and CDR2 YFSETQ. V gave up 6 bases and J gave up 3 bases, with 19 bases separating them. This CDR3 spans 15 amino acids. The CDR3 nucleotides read TGCGCCAGCACCCCCTCCGGGGACTCTTTCTACGAGCAGTACTTC. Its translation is CASTPSGDSFYEQYF.

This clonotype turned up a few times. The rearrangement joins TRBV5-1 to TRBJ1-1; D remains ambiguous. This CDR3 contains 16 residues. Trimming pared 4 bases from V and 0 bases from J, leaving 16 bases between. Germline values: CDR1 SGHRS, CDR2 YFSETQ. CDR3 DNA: TGCGCCAGCAGCCCCCCGTCGGGGATAATGAACACTGAAGCTTTCTTT. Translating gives CASSPPSGIMNTEAFF.

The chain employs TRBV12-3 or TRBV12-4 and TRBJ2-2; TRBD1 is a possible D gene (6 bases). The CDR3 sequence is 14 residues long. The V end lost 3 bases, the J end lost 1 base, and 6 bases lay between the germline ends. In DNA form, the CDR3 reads TGTGCCAGCAGTTTCAGGGGGAACACCGGGGAGCTGTTTTTT. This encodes CASSFRGNTGELFF.

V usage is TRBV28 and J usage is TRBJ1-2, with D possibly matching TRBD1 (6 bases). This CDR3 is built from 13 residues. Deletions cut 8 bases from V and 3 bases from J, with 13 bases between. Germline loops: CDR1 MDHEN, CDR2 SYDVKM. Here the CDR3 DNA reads TGTGCCAGCCAACGGGACACCTACTATGGCTACACCTTC. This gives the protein CASQRDTYYGYTF.

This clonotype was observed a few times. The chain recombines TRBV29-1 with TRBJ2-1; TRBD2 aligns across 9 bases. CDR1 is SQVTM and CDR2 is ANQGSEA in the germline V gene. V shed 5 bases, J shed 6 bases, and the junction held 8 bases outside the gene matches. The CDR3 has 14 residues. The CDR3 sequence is CSVSTGLARNEQFF. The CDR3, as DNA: TGCAGCGTTTCTACGGGACTAGCACGCAATGAGCAGTTCTTC.

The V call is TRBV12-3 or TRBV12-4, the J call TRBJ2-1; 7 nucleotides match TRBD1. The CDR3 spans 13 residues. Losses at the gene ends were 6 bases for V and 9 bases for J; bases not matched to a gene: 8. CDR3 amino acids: CASSTRQGSEQFF. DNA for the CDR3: TGTGCCAGCAGCACCCGACAGGGATCTGAGCAGTTCTTC.

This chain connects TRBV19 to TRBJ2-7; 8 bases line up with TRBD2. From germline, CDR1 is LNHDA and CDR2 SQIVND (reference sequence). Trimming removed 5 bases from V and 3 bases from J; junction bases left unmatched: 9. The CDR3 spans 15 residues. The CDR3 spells CASSLQAGAGYEQYF. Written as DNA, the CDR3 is TGTGCCAGTAGTCTCCAAGCGGGAGCAGGCTACGAGCAGTACTTC.

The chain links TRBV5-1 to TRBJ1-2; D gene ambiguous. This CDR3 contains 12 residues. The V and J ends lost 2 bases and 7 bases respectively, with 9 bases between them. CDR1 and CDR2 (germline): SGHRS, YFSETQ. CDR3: CASSLTAGGYTF. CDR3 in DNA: TGCGCCAGCAGCTTAACGGCGGGTGGCTACACCTTC. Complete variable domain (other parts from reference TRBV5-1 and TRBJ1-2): KAGVTQTPRYLIKTRGQQVTLSCSPISGHRSVSWYQQTPGQGLQFLFEYFSETQRNKGNFPGRFSGRQFSNSRSEMNVSTLELGDSALYLCASSLTAGGYTFGSGTRLTVV.

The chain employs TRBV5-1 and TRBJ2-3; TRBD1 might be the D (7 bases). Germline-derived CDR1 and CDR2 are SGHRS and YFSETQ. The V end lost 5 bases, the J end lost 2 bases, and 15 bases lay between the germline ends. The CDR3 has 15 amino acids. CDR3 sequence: CASSLRGVVTDTQYF. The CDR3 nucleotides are TGCGCCAGCAGTCTCAGGGGGGTGGTCACAGATACGCAGTATTTT.

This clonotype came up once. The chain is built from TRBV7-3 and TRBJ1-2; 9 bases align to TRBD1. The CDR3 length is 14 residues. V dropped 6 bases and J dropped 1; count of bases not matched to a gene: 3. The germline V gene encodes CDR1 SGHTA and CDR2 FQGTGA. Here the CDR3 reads CASSRTGDNYGYTF. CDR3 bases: TGTGCCAGCAGTCGGACAGGGGATAACTATGGCTACACCTTC.

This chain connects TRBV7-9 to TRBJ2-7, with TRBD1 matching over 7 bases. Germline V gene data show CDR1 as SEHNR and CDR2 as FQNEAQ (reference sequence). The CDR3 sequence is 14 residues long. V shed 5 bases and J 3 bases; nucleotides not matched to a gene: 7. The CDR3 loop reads CASSRKGAHYEQYF. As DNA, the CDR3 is TGTGCCAGCAGCAGGAAGGGGGCCCACTACGAGCAGTACTTC.

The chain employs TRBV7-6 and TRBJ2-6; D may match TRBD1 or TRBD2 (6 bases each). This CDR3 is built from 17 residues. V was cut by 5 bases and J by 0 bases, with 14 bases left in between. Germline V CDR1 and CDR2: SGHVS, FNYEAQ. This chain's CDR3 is CASSRGGSFSGANVLTF. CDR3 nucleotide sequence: TGTGCCAGCAGCCGAGGGGGGTCGTTCTCTGGGGCCAACGTCCTGACTTTC.

CDR3 nucleotide sequence: TGTGCCAGCTCACCACCAGGGGATCAGCCCCAGCATTTT. Protein: CASSPPGDQPQHF. The rearrangement joins TRBV18 to TRBJ1-5; D is possibly TRBD1 (5 bases). The V end lost 0 bases, the J end lost 5 bases, and 5 bases lay between the germline ends. The CDR3 is made up of 13 amino acids. Germline V lookup: CDR1 KGHSH, CDR2 LQKENI.